Each of the 26 T cell receptor beta chains below was sequenced from the same sample in a study of cytomegalovirus exposure and HLA in healthy donors. Primers: 60 Vbeta forward and 13 Jbeta reverse. TCRdb's table, derived via immunoSEQ multiplex PCR, lists solely in-frame clones and lacks some. Of approximately 160,000 clones detected, 78% appear once; the ten largest clones hold 13%. Input material: PBMCs. All receptors come from a woman in her forties or fifties in good health and CMV-seropositive.

Turning to this clone: One end of the junction is discordant with germline, which a read error may explain. J is TRBJ2-1 and V is TRBV7-7, with D perhaps TRBD1 (5 bases). From germline, CDR1 is SSHAT and CDR2 FNYEAQ (reference sequence). The CDR3 contains 16 residues. This chain's CDR3 is CASSPIQGTAYNEQFF. In DNA form, the CDR3 reads TGTGCTAGCAGCCCTATCCAGGGTACGGCCTACAATGAGCAGTTCTTC.

This clone was seen only once. The chain uses TRBV6-1 and TRBJ1-2; no reliable D call. Trimming cost V 4 bases and J 4 bases, with 10 bases left between them. This CDR3 has 13 amino acids. In germline, CDR1 is MNHNS, CDR2 SASEGT. DNA for the CDR3: TGTGCCAGCAGTGTCGACTGGAGCTATGGCTACACCTTC. It encodes CASSVDWSYGYTF.

A note on this clone: This same CDR3 is encoded by further DNA sequences in the sample. The rearrangement links TRBV5-1 to TRBJ2-3; D gene unclear. CDR1 SGHRS and CDR2 YFSETQ come from the germline V gene. V was cut by 4 bases and J by 2 bases, with 11 bases left in between. There are 14 residues in the CDR3. The DNA for the CDR3 is TGCGCCAGCAGCCTCGGCGGCGACACAGATACGCAGTATTTT. It encodes CASSLGGDTDTQYF.

The chain recombines TRBV5-1 with TRBJ1-1; 7 bases are shared with TRBD1. Germline V lookup: CDR1 SGHRS, CDR2 YFSETQ. The CDR3 contains 15 residues. J lost 5 bases, V lost 0 bases, and 7 bases had no gene match. CDR3 amino acids: CASSLGTGFGTEAFF. The CDR3 nucleotides are TGCGCCAGCAGCTTGGGGACAGGATTTGGGACTGAAGCTTTCTTT.

This clone was recorded a few times. The chain recombines TRBV5-1 with TRBJ2-7; a possible D gene is TRBD1 (5 bases). The CDR3 is 12 amino acids. Trimming removed 2 bases at V and 5 bases at J, with 8 bases between. From germline, CDR1 is SGHRS and CDR2 YFSETQ. CDR3 DNA sequence: TGCGCCAGCAGCTTTCAGGGCCACGAGCAGTACTTC. Protein product: CASSFQGHEQYF.

The chain couples TRBV6-5 to TRBJ1-2; TRBD1 matches 10 bases. The CDR3 is 15 amino acids. With V trimmed by 7 bases and J by 4 bases, 9 bases remained unmatched. Germline V gives CDR1 MNHEY, CDR2 SVGAGI. The CDR3 DNA follows: TGTGCCAGCACCCGCGTGGGGGACAGGGGCTATGGCTACACCTTC. Its translation is CASTRVGDRGYGYTF.

The CDR3 reads CAWSQGTGNSPLHF. The CDR3 nucleotides are TGTGCCTGGAGTCAAGGGACAGGGAATTCACCCCTCCACTTT. The chain links TRBV30 to TRBJ1-6; the match to TRBD1 covers 9 bases. V shed 2 bases, J shed 7 bases, and the junction held 3 bases outside the gene matches. The CDR3 has 14 residues. Germline V gene data show CDR1 as GTSNPN and CDR2 as SVGIG (reference sequence).

V is TRBV7-8 and J is TRBJ1-6; 10 bases map to TRBD1. V lost 5 bases and J lost 8; bases outside the gene matches: 18. The germline CDR1 and CDR2 sequences are SGHVS and FQNEAQ. CDR3 length: 19 residues. CDR3 sequence reads: CASSLKMTGGASNDSPLHF. The DNA for the CDR3 is TGTGCCAGCAGCCTAAAAATGACAGGGGGCGCGTCTAATGATTCACCCCTCCACTTT.

The rearrangement links TRBV29-1 to TRBJ2-3; 9 bases line up with TRBD1. Germline V CDR1 and CDR2: SQVTM, ANQGSEA. There are 14 residues in the CDR3. The V and J ends lost 6 bases and 3 bases, in that order; junction bases with no gene match: 7. CDR3 nucleotides: TGCAGCGTGAAGATGGGACAGGGAACAGATACGCAGTATTTT. Protein: CSVKMGQGTDTQYF.

The CDR3 loop is CASSFPNQPQHF. The CDR3, as DNA: TGTGCCAGCAGTTTCCCTAATCAGCCCCAGCATTTT. The rearrangement joins TRBV27 to TRBJ1-5; D not certain. Germline lookup yields CDR1 MNHEY and CDR2 SMNVEV (reference sequence). The CDR3 runs 12 residues. Trimming took off 3 bases at V and 4 bases at J, with 4 bases between the two ends.

The chain carries TRBV19 and TRBJ2-3; D is perhaps TRBD2 (7 bases). Per germline, CDR1 LNHDA and CDR2 SQIVND (reference sequence). Trimming pared 7 bases from V and 5 bases from J, leaving 19 bases between. CDR3 size: 15 residues. The CDR3 DNA reads TGTGCCAGTAAGGATAGGGCGGGGGCTGGAGATACGCAGTATTTT. Its protein is CASKDRAGAGDTQYF.

This clone was detected only a few times. The V gene is TRBV9, the J gene TRBJ1-6; D is ambiguous. Germline V CDR1 and CDR2: SGDLS, YYNGEE. V lost 0 bases and J 5 bases, leaving 9 bases between the germline ends. The CDR3 contains 15 residues. The CDR3 here is CASSVAMSDNSPLHF. The DNA for the CDR3 is TGTGCCAGCAGCGTAGCGATGTCAGATAATTCACCCCTCCACTTT.

V is TRBV5-1 and J is TRBJ2-7; a weak D match, TRBD1 (5 bases). This CDR3 is built from 13 residues. Germline CDR1 SGHRS, CDR2 YFSETQ. Trimming removed 1 base from V and 3 bases from J, with 8 bases in between. The CDR3 DNA reads TGCGCCAGCAGCTTGACGGACAACTACGAGCAGTACTTC. Its protein is CASSLTDNYEQYF.

This chain links TRBV6-1 with TRBJ1-1; D is perhaps TRBD1 (6 bases). V was clipped by 4 bases and J by 4 bases, with 13 bases between them. The CDR3 length is 14 residues. Per the germline V gene, CDR1 is MNHNS and CDR2 is SASEGT. DNA of the CDR3: TGTGCCAGCAGTGGGCACAGGGTGACCACTGAAGCTTTCTTT. Protein: CASSGHRVTTEAFF.

The rearrangement joins TRBV19 to TRBJ2-7, with no clear D. Trimming removed 4 bases from V and 7 bases from J, with 11 bases in between. Per germline, CDR1 LNHDA and CDR2 SQIVND (reference sequence). This CDR3 has 12 residues. The CDR3 protein is CASSTPVLEQYF. For the CDR3, the DNA is TGTGCCAGTAGTACACCGGTCCTTGAGCAGTACTTC.

This clone has just a few counts. The chain joins TRBV4-1 to TRBJ2-6, with a tentative D call TRBD1 (6 bases). CDR1 is MGHRA, CDR2 YSYEKL, per germline. V was shortened by 0 bases and J by 3 bases, with 12 bases between the two germline ends. The CDR3 loop spans 17 amino acids. CDR3 coding DNA: TGCGCCAGCAGCCAAGAAGGCAGGGGATATGGGGCCAACGTCCTGACTTTC. Its protein is CASSQEGRGYGANVLTF.

In its sample, this clone was seen a few times. This chain uses TRBV27 with TRBJ2-2; tentatively, D is TRBD2 (5 bases). The germline gives CDR1 MNHEY, CDR2 SMNVEV (reference sequence). The length of the CDR3 is 13 residues. The germline V and J ends were trimmed by 2 bases and 5 bases, with 6 bases remaining between them. The CDR3 DNA follows: TGTGCCAGCAGTTTAGAGGGAACCGGGGAGCTGTTTTTT. Its protein product is CASSLEGTGELFF.

The chain uses TRBV5-1 and TRBJ2-7; a weak D match, TRBD1 (5 bases). Germline V gene data show CDR1 as SGHRS and CDR2 as YFSETQ. The CDR3 consists of 12 residues. Trimming pared 4 bases from V and 6 bases from J, leaving 11 bases between. The CDR3 DNA is TGCGCCAGCAGCCTAAGGGGCGCCGAGCAGTACTTC. Protein product: CASSLRGAEQYF.

The chain has TRBV7-3 and TRBJ2-1, with D hard to call. Germline loops: CDR1 SGHTA, CDR2 FQGTGA. V dropped 1 base and J dropped 5 bases, with 9 bases sitting between them. This CDR3 is built from 14 residues. The CDR3 is CASSLRATHNEQFF. For the CDR3, the DNA is TGTGCCAGCAGCTTAAGGGCCACACACAATGAGCAGTTCTTC.

The CDR3 reads CASSLELAVSTDTQYF. CDR3 bases: TGTGCCAGCAGCTTAGAGTTAGCGGTAAGCACAGATACGCAGTATTTT. V is TRBV13 and J is TRBJ2-3; TRBD2 is a possible D gene (6 bases). Germline-derived CDR1 and CDR2 are PRHDT and FYEKMQ (reference sequence). Between the trimmed V and J ends, which lost 1 base and 0 bases, there was a span of 11 bases. This CDR3 has 16 amino acids. Full variable domain (missing parts from reference TRBV13 and TRBJ2-3): AAGVIQSPRHLIKEKRETATLKCYPIPRHDTVYWYQQGPGQDPQFLISFYEKMQSDKGSIPDRFSAQQFSDYHSELNMSSLELGDSALYFCASSLELAVSTDTQYFGPGTRLTVL.

The chain has TRBV6-1 and TRBJ2-5, with a tentative D call TRBD1 (8 bases). V was cut by 4 bases and J by 4 bases, with 16 bases left in between. The CDR3 is 15 amino acids. Germline V CDR1 and CDR2: MNHNS, SASEGT. The CDR3 DNA sequence: TGTGCCAGCAGTGTCGGACAGGGAGGGTTAGAGACCCAGTACTTC. Protein sequence: CASSVGQGGLETQYF.

A word on this clone: An end of the junction does not agree with germline; a read error may underlie this. The V and J genes are TRBV15 and TRBJ2-5; D unresolved. The J call may be incorrect, as the DNA end agrees better with TRBJ2-7. This CDR3 comprises 15 residues. Looked up from germline, CDR1 is LNHNV and CDR2 is YYDKDF (reference sequence). The CDR3 sequence is CATSRDHTSSHEQYF. The CDR3 nucleotides read TGTGCCACCAGCAGAGATCATACCTCCTCCCACGAGCAGTACTTC.

V usage is TRBV12-5 and J usage is TRBJ1-5, with a tentative D call TRBD1 (6 bases). This CDR3 region has 15 residues. The germline gives CDR1 LGHNT, CDR2 FRNRAP. V lost 10 bases and J 0 bases, leaving 16 bases between the germline ends. The CDR3 sequence: CANTRGPDSNQPQHF. The CDR3 nucleotides are TGTGCTAATACCAGGGGCCCGGATAGCAATCAGCCCCAGCATTTT.

The rearrangement joins TRBV7-6 to TRBJ2-3; 9 positions match TRBD2. Germline-derived CDR1 and CDR2 are SGHVS and FNYEAQ. V trimming: 3 bases; J trimming: 6 bases; junction bases outside the gene matches: 13. The CDR3 length is 17 residues. The CDR3 DNA is TGTGCCAGCAGCTTTCGAGCCCTGGCGGGGGGGCCGGATACGCAGTATTTT. It specifies CASSFRALAGGPDTQYF.

This chain connects TRBV7-3 to TRBJ1-1; D might be TRBD1 (6 bases). With 5 bases removed from V and 5 bases from J, the gap between germline ends came to 15 bases. The CDR3 sequence is 14 residues long. Germline lookup yields CDR1 SGHTA and CDR2 FQGTGA. CDR3: CASSPAGGATEAFF. DNA of the CDR3: TGTGCCAGCAGCCCAGCGGGGGGCGCGACTGAAGCTTTCTTT. Full variable domain (rest looked up from reference TRBV7-3 and TRBJ1-1): GAGVSQTPSNKVTEKGKYVELRCDPISGHTALYWYRQSLGQGPEFLIYFQGTGAADDSGLPNDRFFAVRPEGSVSTLKIQRTERGDSAVYLCASSPAGGATEAFFGQGTRLTVV.

This chain connects TRBV9 to TRBJ1-5, with 8 bases lining up with TRBD1. Germline V gene lookup returns CDR1 SGDLS and CDR2 YYNGEE. The CDR3 spans 14 residues. The J segment lost 5 bases and the V segment lost 0 bases, leaving 1 base of the junction unmatched. The DNA for the CDR3 is TGTGCCAGCAGCGTAGGGACAGGGTATCAGCCCCAGCATTTT. Its translation: CASSVGTGYQPQHF.